Listed here are 9 T cell receptor beta chains from one sample, sequenced in a study of glioma-infiltrating T cells. The iRepertoire nested amplicon-rescue multiplex PCR amplified TCR alpha and beta CDR3s from RNA. TCRdb independently ran MiXCR on the multiplex PCR reads; one entry per CDR3 protein. The profile shows a few hundred thousand distinct CDR3 sequences, approximately 42% of them singletons. Material: glioma tissue, nonneoplastic brain tissue, or PBMCs (not recorded which). The source is a human donor with low-grade glioma or glioblastoma, undergoing nonglioma brain surgery, or in good health (not recorded which).

The J gene is TRBJ2-7, the V gene TRBV6-5, with D unclear. This CDR3 comprises 15 residues. V was cut by 5 bases and J by 6 bases, with 20 bases left in between. The germline V gene has CDR1 MNHEY and CDR2 SVGAGI. CDR3 DNA sequence: TGTGCCAGCAGTGAAGACCTCATTATCCAGACCGAGCAGTACTTC. This codes for CASSEDLIIQTEQYF.

This clonotype has only one observation. The chain joins TRBV28 to TRBJ2-7; 7 bases map to TRBD1. The CDR3 contains 15 residues. Germline assignment: CDR1 MDHEN and CDR2 SYDVKM. J lost 0 bases, V lost 6 bases, and 8 bases had no gene match. CDR3 residues: CASSRQDRSSYEQYF. CDR3 nucleotide sequence: TGTGCCAGCAGCCGCCAGGACAGGAGCTCCTACGAGCAGTACTTC. Combining the CDR3 with reference TRBV28 and TRBJ2-7 gives the whole variable domain DVKVTQSSRYLVKRTGEKVFLECVQDMDHENMFWYRQDPGLGLRLIYFSYDVKMKEKGDIPEGYSVSREKKERFSLILESASTNQTSMYLCASSRQDRSSYEQYFGPGTRLTVT.

At least ten counts were recorded for this clonotype. The genes are TRBV15 and TRBJ2-3; 7 bases map to TRBD2. The ends lost 1 base at V and 5 bases at J; junction bases unmatched: 6. Germline CDR1 is LNHNV and CDR2 is YYDKDF (reference sequence). This CDR3 contains 15 residues. CDR3 DNA sequence: TGTGCCACCAGCAGAGTGGCGGGAGCGATAGATACGCAGTATTTT. Its protein is CATSRVAGAIDTQYF.

A remark on this clonotype: A read error is possible here, since a much larger clone lies one base away. The rearrangement uses TRBV28 and TRBJ1-1, with TRBD1 as a possible D gene (6 bases). The CDR3 contains 16 residues. Germline assignment: CDR1 MDHEN and CDR2 SYDVKM. Trimming left V 6 bases short and J 4 bases short, with 21 bases between. DNA of the CDR3: TGTGCCAGCAGCTACCGGGACACAGAATCATGCACTGAAGCTTTCTTT. Amino acids: CASSYRDTESCTEAFF.

This clonotype was counted ten times or more. The CDR3 DNA sequence: TGTGCCAGCATTAAGGACAGGGTGGACAATGAGCAGTTCTTC. This translates into CASIKDRVDNEQFF. This sequence joins TRBV27 and TRBJ2-1; 8 bases are a match to TRBD1. With V trimmed by 7 bases and J by 5 bases, 7 bases remained unmatched. This CDR3 has 14 residues. The germline V gene has CDR1 MNHEY and CDR2 SMNVEV (reference sequence).

This clonotype was recorded many times. The chain joins TRBV27 to TRBJ2-1; 15 nucleotides agree with TRBD2. Germline lookup yields CDR1 MNHEY and CDR2 SMNVEV (reference sequence). V lost 4 bases to trimming and J lost 7 bases; unmatched junction nucleotides: 2. This CDR3 is built from 15 residues. As DNA, the CDR3 is TGTGCCAGCAGTTACGGGACTAGCGGGAGGAATGAGCAGTTCTTC. Translation gives CASSYGTSGRNEQFF.

This clonotype has more than one count but fewer than ten. The chain carries TRBV15 and TRBJ2-5, with D uncertain. CDR3 length: 13 amino acids. Trimming removed 8 bases from V and 2 bases from J, with 12 bases in between. Germline loops: CDR1 LNHNV, CDR2 YYDKDF (reference sequence). The CDR3 protein is CATGKALQETQYF. Here the CDR3 DNA reads TGTGCCACCGGGAAAGCGCTGCAAGAGACCCAGTACTTC.

A remark on this clonotype: The junction differs from germline at one of its ends, possibly a read error. CDR3 protein: CASSLGDMGETKYF. The CDR3 nucleotides are TGTGCCAGCAGCTTAGGGGACATGGGGGAGACCAAGTACTTC. The V call is TRBV7-3, the J call TRBJ2-5, with D perhaps TRBD1 (6 bases). Germline V gene lookup returns CDR1 SGHTA and CDR2 FQGTGA. The CDR3 has 14 residues.

About this clonotype itself: The junction departs from germline at one end; a sequencing error may be responsible. The chain is built from TRBV4-3 and TRBJ2-3; 7 bases agree with TRBD1. The CDR3 contains 17 residues. The germline gives CDR1 LGHNA, CDR2 YSLEER. CDR3 nucleotide sequence: TGCGCCAGCAGCCAAGATAGGGGACAGCTTTTCTACAATGAGCAGTTCTTT. This encodes CASSQDRGQLFYNEQFF.